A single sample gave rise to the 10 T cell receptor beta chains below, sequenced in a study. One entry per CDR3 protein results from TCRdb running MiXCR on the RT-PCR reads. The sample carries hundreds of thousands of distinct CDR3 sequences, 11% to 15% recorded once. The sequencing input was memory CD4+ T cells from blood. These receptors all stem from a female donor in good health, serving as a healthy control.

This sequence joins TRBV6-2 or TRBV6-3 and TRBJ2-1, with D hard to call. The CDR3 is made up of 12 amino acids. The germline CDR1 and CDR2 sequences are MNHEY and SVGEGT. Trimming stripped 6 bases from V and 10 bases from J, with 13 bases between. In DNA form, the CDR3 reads TGTGCCAGCAGGAGTAGAGTTTGGGAGCAGTTCTTC. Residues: CASRSRVWEQFF.

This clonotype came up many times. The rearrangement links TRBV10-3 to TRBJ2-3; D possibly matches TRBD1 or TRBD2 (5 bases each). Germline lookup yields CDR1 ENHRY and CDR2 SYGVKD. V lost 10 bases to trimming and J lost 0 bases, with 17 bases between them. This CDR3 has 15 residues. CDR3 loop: CATQFGAQSTDTQYF. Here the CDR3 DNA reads TGTGCCACCCAATTCGGGGCCCAAAGCACAGATACGCAGTATTTT.

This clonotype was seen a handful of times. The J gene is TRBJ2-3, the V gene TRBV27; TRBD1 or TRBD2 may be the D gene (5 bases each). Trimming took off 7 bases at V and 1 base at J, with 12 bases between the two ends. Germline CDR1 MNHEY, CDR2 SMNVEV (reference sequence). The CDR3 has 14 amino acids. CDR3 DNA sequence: TGTGCCAGCAATTTCGGGGACCGCACAGATACGCAGTATTTT. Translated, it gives CASNFGDRTDTQYF.

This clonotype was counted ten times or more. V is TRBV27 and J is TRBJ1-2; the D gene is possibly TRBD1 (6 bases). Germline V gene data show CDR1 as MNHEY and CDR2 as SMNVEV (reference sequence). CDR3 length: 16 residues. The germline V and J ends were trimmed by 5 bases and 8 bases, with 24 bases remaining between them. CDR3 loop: CASSPRPPQGRAGYTF. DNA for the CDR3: TGTGCCAGCAGTCCCCGTCCTCCACAGGGAAGGGCGGGCTACACCTTC.

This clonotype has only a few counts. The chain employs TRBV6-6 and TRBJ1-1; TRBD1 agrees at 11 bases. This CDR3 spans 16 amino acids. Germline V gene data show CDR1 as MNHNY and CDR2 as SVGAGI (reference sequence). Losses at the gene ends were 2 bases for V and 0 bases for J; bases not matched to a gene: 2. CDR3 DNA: TGTGCCAGCAGTTACGGGACAGGGGGGATGAACACTGAAGCTTTCTTT. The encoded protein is CASSYGTGGMNTEAFF.

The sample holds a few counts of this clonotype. The CDR3 protein is CASSWGSGGTYNEQFF. For the CDR3, the DNA is TGTGCCAGCAGTTGGGGGAGCGGGGGGACCTACAATGAGCAGTTCTTC. The chain recombines TRBV6-2 or TRBV6-3 with TRBJ2-1, with 9 nucleotides matching TRBD2. The CDR3 contains 16 residues. Trimming took 4 bases from V and 2 from J; bases not matched to a gene: 6. Germline V gene lookup returns CDR1 MNHEY and CDR2 SVGEGT.

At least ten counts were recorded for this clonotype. CDR3 DNA: TGTGCCACCAGCGCAGGACAGGACACAGATACGCAGTATTTT. This gives the protein CATSAGQDTDTQYF. J is TRBJ2-3 and V is TRBV15; 7 positions agree with TRBD1. Germline values: CDR1 LNHNV, CDR2 YYDKDF (reference sequence). V shed 5 bases and J 2 bases; nucleotides not matched to a gene: 4. This CDR3 contains 14 residues.

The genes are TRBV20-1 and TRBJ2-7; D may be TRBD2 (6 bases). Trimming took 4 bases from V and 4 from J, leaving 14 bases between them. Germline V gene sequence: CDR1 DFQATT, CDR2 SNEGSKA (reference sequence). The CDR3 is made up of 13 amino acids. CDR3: CSATDGGSYEQYF. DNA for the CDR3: TGCAGTGCTACGGACGGAGGGTCTTACGAGCAGTACTTC.

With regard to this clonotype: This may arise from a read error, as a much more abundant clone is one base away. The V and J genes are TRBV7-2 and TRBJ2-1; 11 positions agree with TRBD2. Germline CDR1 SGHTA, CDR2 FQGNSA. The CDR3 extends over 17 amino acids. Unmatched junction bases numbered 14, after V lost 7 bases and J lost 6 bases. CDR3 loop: CASIYHSGRALCNEQFF. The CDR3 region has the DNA TGTGCCAGCATCTACCATAGCGGGAGGGCTCTCTGCAATGAGCAGTTCTTC.

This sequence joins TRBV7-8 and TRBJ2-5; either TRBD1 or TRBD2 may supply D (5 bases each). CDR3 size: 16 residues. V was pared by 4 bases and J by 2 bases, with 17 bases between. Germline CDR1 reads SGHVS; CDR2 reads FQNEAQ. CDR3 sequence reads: CASSSRDPGHQETQYF. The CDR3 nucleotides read TGTGCCAGCAGCTCCCGGGACCCAGGTCATCAAGAGACCCAGTACTTC.